The rows below give T cell receptor beta chains drawn from one sample of a study of blood T cell repertoires in COVID-19. Libraries were prepared by immunoSEQ multiplex PCR; TCRdb keeps only in-frame clonotypes and omits some of them. The table has fewer than 200,000 clones, roughly 80% seen once. Material for sequencing was PBMCs or T cells enriched from blood (not recorded which). The origin of the receptors is a woman aged 50 to 60 who had recovered from COVID-19. The CDR3 runs from the conserved cysteine through the conserved F or W. Each record gives: J gene, V gene, clone size, D gene, CDR3 protein, CDR3 DNA. A D gene is named only where the DNA matches it firmly. Only some rows state a clone size, as once, few, many or a class for expanded clones.

>TRBJ2-1|TRBV20-1|once|.
CSASRGTPYNEQFF
TGCAGTGCTAGTCGGGGGACCCCCTACAATGAGCAGTTCTTC
>TRBJ2-3|TRBV10-2|.|.
CASSAVPDTQYF
TGCGCCAGCAGTGCGGTGCCAGATACGCAGTATTTT
>TRBJ2-6|TRBV5-1|.|.
CASSEGGHSGANVLTF
TGCGCCAGCAGCGAAGGAGGGCACTCTGGGGCCAACGTCCTGACTTTC
>TRBJ2-1|TRBV19|.|.
CASSSPRGSGQSDEQFF
TGTGCCAGTAGTTCCCCGCGTGGGTCGGGTCAGAGCGATGAGCAGTTCTTC
>TRBJ1-1|TRBV6-5|.|.
CATRQAQNTEAFF
TGTGCCACAAGACAGGCGCAAAACACTGAAGCTTTCTTT
>TRBJ1-2|TRBV7-9|once|.
CASSFSQGPYGYTF
TGTGCCAGCAGCTTTTCTCAGGGGCCGTATGGCTACACCTTC
>TRBJ1-5|TRBV12-3/TRBV12-4|.|.
CASTHGRGQPQHF
TGTGCCAGCACCCACGGACGGGGTCAGCCCCAGCATTTT
>TRBJ1-5|TRBV10-2|.|.
CATGGLDGYNQPQHF
TGCGCCACCGGGGGACTAGACGGTTACAATCAGCCCCAGCATTTT
>TRBJ2-1|TRBV29-1|few|TRBD2
CSVVGLAGATEQFF
TGCAGCGTTGTGGGACTAGCGGGAGCGACTGAGCAGTTCTTC
>TRBJ2-4|TRBV28|once|.
CASRGQGTKNIQYF
TGTGCCAGCAGGGGTCAGGGGACCAAAAACATTCAGTACTTC
>TRBJ1-5|TRBV18|.|.
CASSPSGGQVQPQHF
TGTGCCAGCTCACCGTCCGGGGGGCAAGTTCAGCCCCAGCATTTT
>TRBJ1-2|TRBV27|.|TRBD1
CASSLSGGTGGLNYGYTF
TGTGCCAGCAGTTTATCAGGCGGGACAGGGGGCCTTAACTATGGCTACACCTTC
>TRBJ1-2|TRBV30|.|TRBD1
CAWSDRGRGYGYTF
TGTGCCTGGAGCGACAGGGGGCGCGGCTATGGCTACACCTTC
>TRBJ2-1|TRBV27|.|TRBD2
CASSLGTSGSSLPHNEQFF
TGTGCCAGCAGTTTGGGGACTAGCGGGAGTAGCCTCCCTCACAATGAGCAGTTCTTC
>TRBJ2-5|TRBV19|.|TRBD1
CASSPNTGGEETQYF
TGTGCCAGTAGTCCTAATACAGGGGGTGAAGAGACCCAGTACTTC
>TRBJ1-1|TRBV7-9|.|.
CASSRDTMTAFF
TGTGCCAGCAGCCGGGACACCATGACGGCTTTCTTT
>TRBJ1-4|TRBV5-1|.|.
CASSPGGGDEKLFF
TGCGCCAGCAGCCCCGGGGGAGGGGACGAAAAACTGTTTTTT
>TRBJ2-7|TRBV18|.|TRBD2
CASSPQLAGANSYEQYF
TGTGCCAGCTCACCACAACTAGCGGGCGCGAACTCCTACGAGCAGTACTTC
>TRBJ1-2|TRBV5-1|.|.
CASSSQGQDYGYTF
TGCGCCAGCAGCTCCCAGGGCCAGGACTATGGCTACACCTTC
>TRBJ2-1|TRBV6-1|.|TRBD2
CASSDRDYPYNEQFF
TGTGCCAGCAGTGACCGGGACTACCCATACAATGAGCAGTTCTTC
>TRBJ2-1|TRBV7-3|.|.
CASSLSSNNEQFF
TGTGCCAGCAGCTTGTCTAGCAACAATGAGCAGTTCTTC